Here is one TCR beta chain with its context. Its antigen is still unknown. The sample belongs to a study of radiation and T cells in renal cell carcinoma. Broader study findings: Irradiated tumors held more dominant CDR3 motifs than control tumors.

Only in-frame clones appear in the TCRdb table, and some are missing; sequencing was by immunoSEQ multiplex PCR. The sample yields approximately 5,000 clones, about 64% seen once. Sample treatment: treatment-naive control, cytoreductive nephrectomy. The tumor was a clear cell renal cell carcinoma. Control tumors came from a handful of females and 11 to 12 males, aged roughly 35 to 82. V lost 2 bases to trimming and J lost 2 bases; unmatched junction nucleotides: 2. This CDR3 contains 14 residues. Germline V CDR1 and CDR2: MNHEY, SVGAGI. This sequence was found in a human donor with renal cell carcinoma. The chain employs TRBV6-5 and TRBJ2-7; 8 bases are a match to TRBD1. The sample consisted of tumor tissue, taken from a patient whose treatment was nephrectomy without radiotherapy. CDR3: CASSYGGQAYEQYF. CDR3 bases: TGTGCCAGCAGTTACGGGGGACAGGCCTACGAGCAGTACTTC.